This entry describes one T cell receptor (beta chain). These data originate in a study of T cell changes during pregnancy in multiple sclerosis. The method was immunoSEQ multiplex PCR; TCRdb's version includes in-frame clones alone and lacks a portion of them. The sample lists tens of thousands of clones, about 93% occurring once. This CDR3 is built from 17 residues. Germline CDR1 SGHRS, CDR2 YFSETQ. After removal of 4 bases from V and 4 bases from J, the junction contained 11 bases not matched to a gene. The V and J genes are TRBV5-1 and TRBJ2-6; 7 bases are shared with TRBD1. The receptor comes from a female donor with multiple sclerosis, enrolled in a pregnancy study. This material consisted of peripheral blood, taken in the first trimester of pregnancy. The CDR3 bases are TGCGCCAGCAGCATGGGACAGCTTACGCCGGGGGCCAACGTCCTGACTTTC. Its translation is CASSMGQLTPGANVLTF. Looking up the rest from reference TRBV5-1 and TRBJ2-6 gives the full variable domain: KAGVTQTPRYLIKTRGQQVTLSCSPISGHRSVSWYQQTPGQGLQFLFEYFSETQRNKGNFPGRFSGRQFSNSRSEMNVSTLELGDSALYLCASSMGQLTPGANVLTFGAGSRLTVL.